Following are 6 T cell receptor beta chains from one sample sequenced in a study of cytomegalovirus exposure and HLA in healthy donors. Use of 60 Vbeta and 13 Jbeta primers characterized the PCR. This table comes from immunoSEQ multiplex PCR, and its TCRdb copy is limited to in-frame clones, with some not included. In the table there are nearly 110,000 clones, roughly 82% of which are singletons. The sample consisted of PBMCs. All receptors come from a man in his forties or fifties in good health and CMV-seronegative.

This chain connects TRBV5-1 to TRBJ2-3; 10 nucleotides align to TRBD2. The CDR3 sequence is 16 residues long. In germline, CDR1 is SGHRS, CDR2 YFSETQ. The junction had 1 base not matched to a gene; V was cut back by 0 bases and J by 0 bases. This CDR3 reads CASSLEAGGSTDTQYF. The CDR3 region has the DNA TGCGCCAGCAGCTTGGAAGCGGGGGGGAGCACAGATACGCAGTATTTT. The complete variable domain, with remaining parts taken from reference TRBV5-1 and TRBJ2-3, reads KAGVTQTPRYLIKTRGQQVTLSCSPISGHRSVSWYQQTPGQGLQFLFEYFSETQRNKGNFPGRFSGRQFSNSRSEMNVSTLELGDSALYLCASSLEAGGSTDTQYFGPGTRLTVL.

The chain has TRBV28 and TRBJ2-1; D is possibly TRBD2 (5 bases). The CDR3 is made up of 12 amino acids. Germline CDR1 reads MDHEN; CDR2 reads SYDVKM. V was shortened by 6 bases and J by 7 bases, with 10 bases between the two germline ends. CDR3 amino acids: CASRVGENEQFF. CDR3 coding DNA: TGTGCCAGCAGGGTGGGAGAGAATGAGCAGTTCTTC. Using reference TRBV28 and TRBJ2-1 for the parts outside the CDR3, the full variable domain is DVKVTQSSRYLVKRTGEKVFLECVQDMDHENMFWYRQDPGLGLRLIYFSYDVKMKEKGDIPEGYSVSREKKERFSLILESASTNQTSMYLCASRVGENEQFFGPGTRLTVL.

The chain couples TRBV5-4 to TRBJ1-6; TRBD1 might be the D (5 bases). Germline CDR1 SGHNT, CDR2 YYREEE (reference sequence). The CDR3 sequence is 17 residues long. V was trimmed by 6 bases and J by 4 bases, leaving 20 bases between them. The CDR3 loop reads CASTFGEAGPYNSPLHF. In DNA, the CDR3 is TGTGCCAGCACCTTTGGGGAAGCAGGGCCGTATAATTCACCCCTCCACTTT.

CDR3 sequence (DNA): TGTGCCAGTAGTTCGGGACTAGCGGGGGTGGCGTATTTT. It encodes CASSSGLAGVAYF. V gene TRBV19 combines with J gene TRBJ2-3; 14 bases match TRBD2. J gave up 14 bases and V 5 bases, and 6 bases lay outside the gene matches. The CDR3 sequence is 13 residues long. CDR1 is LNHDA, CDR2 SQIVND, per germline (reference sequence).

The chain carries TRBV10-1 and TRBJ2-3; TRBD2 agrees at 10 bases. The CDR3 has 15 amino acids. Looked up from germline, CDR1 is WNHNN and CDR2 is SYGVQD (reference sequence). V was pared by 4 bases and J by 3 bases, with 4 bases of the junction left unmatched. In nucleotides, the CDR3 is TGCGCCAGCAGTGGTAGCGGGGGGAGAACAGATACGCAGTATTTT. It codes for CASSGSGGRTDTQYF.

The chain has TRBV5-4 and TRBJ2-5, with 7 bases fitting TRBD1. The CDR3 extends over 14 amino acids. V lost 3 bases to trimming and J lost 5 bases; unmatched junction nucleotides: 7. Germline assignment: CDR1 SGHNT and CDR2 YYREEE (reference sequence). For the CDR3, the DNA is TGTGCCAGCAGCTCCAGGGGGACGGAGGAGACCCAGTACTTC. Protein product: CASSSRGTEETQYF.